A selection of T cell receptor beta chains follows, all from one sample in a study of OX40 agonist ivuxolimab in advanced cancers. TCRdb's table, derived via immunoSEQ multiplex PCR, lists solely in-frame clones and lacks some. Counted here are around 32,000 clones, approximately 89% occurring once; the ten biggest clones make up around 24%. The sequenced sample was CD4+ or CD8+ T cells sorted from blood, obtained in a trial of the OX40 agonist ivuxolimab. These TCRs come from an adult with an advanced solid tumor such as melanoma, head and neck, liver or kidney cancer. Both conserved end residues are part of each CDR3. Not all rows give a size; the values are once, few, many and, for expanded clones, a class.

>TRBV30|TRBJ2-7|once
CAWSQPRTPSPHEQYF
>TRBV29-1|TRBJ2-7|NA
CSVAAVGYEQYF
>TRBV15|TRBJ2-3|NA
CATSRGLGGPDTQYF
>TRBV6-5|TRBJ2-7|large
CASSYGAYSYEQYF
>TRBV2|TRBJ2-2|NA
CASSERGGSNTGELFF
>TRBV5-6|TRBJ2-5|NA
CASSLGLAGRETQYF
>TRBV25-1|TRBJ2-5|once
CASSGTDRSLTETQYF
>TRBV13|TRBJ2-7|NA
CASSLEARYEQYF
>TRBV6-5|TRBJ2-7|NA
CASMAIGPSYEQYF
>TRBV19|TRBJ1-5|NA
CASSIGPGAVAQHF
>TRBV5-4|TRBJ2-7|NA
CASSAGGPYEQYF
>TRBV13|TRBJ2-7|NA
CASSPGPTAYEQYF
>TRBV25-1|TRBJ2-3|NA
CASSEYSAGTVTDTQYF
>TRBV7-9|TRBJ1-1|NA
CASSNPMNTEAFF
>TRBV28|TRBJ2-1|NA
CASSPGQGRNEQFF
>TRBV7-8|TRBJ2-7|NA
CASSPGGYSQRGEQYF
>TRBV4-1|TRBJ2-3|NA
CASRQTGITDTQYF